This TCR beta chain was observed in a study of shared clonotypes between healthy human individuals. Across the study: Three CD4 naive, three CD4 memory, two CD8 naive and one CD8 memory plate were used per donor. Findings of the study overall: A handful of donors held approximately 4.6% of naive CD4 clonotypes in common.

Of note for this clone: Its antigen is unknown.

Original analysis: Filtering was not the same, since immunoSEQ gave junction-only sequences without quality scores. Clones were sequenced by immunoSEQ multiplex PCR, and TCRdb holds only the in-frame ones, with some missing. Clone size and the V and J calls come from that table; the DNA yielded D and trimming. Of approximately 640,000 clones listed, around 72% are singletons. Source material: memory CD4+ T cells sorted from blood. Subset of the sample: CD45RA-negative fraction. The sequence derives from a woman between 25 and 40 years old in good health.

As DNA, the CDR3 is TGTGCCTGGAGTGCGGGGGAACCCAATTCACCCCTCCACTTT. It is translated as CAWSAGEPNSPLHF. The rearrangement uses TRBV30 and TRBJ1-6; D perhaps matches TRBD1 (5 bases). Per the germline V gene, CDR1 is GTSNPN and CDR2 is SVGIG (reference sequence). V was pared by 1 base and J by 7 bases, with 11 bases between. This CDR3 spans 14 amino acids.